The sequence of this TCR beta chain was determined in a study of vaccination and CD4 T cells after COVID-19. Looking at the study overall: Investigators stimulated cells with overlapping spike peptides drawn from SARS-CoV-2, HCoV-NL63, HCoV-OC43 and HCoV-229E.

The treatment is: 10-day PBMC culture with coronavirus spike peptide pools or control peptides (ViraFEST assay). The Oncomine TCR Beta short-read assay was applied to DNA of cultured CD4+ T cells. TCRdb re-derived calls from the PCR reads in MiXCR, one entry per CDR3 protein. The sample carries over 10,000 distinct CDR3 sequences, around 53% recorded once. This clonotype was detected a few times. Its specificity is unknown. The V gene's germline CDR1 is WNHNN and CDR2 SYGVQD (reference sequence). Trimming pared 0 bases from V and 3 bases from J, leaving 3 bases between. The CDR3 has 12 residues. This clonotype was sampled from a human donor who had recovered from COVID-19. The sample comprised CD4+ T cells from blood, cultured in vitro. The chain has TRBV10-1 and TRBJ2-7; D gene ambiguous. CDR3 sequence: CASSESYYEQYF. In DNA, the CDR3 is TGCGCCAGCAGTGAGTCGTACTACGAGCAGTACTTC.